This TCR beta chain derives from a study of STAT3 mutations in large granular lymphocyte leukemia. Turning to the study itself: Among longitudinally sequenced T-LGLL patients, roughly half had canonical activating STAT3 mutations detected. Overall study results and limits: Persisting codominant clonotypes may have hidden a small pathogenic clone. In several patients, dominant TCR clone burden exceeded STAT3 mutant burden. After therapy, about 35% of the 18 patients switched clonotypes, all new clones STAT3 wild type. In T-cell large granular lymphocyte leukemia, about half of patients showed multiple immunodominant subclonotypes.

With respect to this clone: Its target is not known.

Here immunoSEQ multiplex PCR was the method, and the copy in TCRdb shows in-frame clones only, minus some. The sample contains some 28,000 clones, approximately 80% of which appear only once. The TCR sequence derives from a woman in her forties or fifties with T-cell large granular lymphocyte leukemia. Some clones in this sample may be carry-over from other donors' samples. The sample comprised peripheral blood mononuclear cells.

Here the CDR3 DNA reads TGTGCCAGCAGCTTAGGGGCAGGACGTTGGAATCAGCCCCAGCATTTT. This encodes CASSLGAGRWNQPQHF. The chain combines TRBV7-8 with TRBJ1-5; D remains unclear. Germline V gene sequence: CDR1 SGHVS, CDR2 FQNEAQ. Between the trimmed V and J ends, which lost 1 base and 4 bases, there was a span of 14 bases. The CDR3 length is 16 residues. Based on the CDR3 plus reference TRBV7-8 and TRBJ1-5, the full variable domain is GAGVSQSPRYKVAKRGQDVALRCDPISGHVSLFWYQQALGQGPEFLTYFQNEAQLDKSGLPSDRFFAERPEGSVSTLKIQRTQQEDSAVYLCASSLGAGRWNQPQHFGDGTRLSIL.